Listed here is a single TCR beta chain. The data belong to a study of blood T cell repertoires in COVID-19. The CDR3 totals 13 residues. V lost 6 bases and J lost 6; bases outside the gene matches: 5. Germline CDR1 is SNHLY and CDR2 is FYNNEI. The Seattle site enrolled patients during active infection and followed them longitudinally. In the original analysis: Scientists estimated how many nucleated cells there were by amplifying reference gene primers. This table comes from immunoSEQ multiplex PCR, and its TCRdb copy is limited to in-frame clones, with some not included. The V and J calls and clone size come from that table; D and trimming were worked out from the DNA. The sample has 150,000 to 250,000 clones, around 94% seen once.

The clonotype was recovered from a man younger than 45 with COVID-19, enrolled during active disease. The J gene is TRBJ1-5, the V gene TRBV2; 7 nucleotides align to TRBD1. What was sequenced was peripheral blood. The CDR3 here is CASSDREVQPQHF. CDR3 coding DNA: TGTGCCAGCAGCGACAGGGAGGTTCAGCCCCAGCATTTT.